These 21 T cell receptor beta chains came from one sample sequenced in a study of CD8 T cells in Susac syndrome. Reverse transcription used about 0.5 to 1 ug RNA and random hexamers. TCRdb re-called the immunoSEQ multiplex PCR reads with MiXCR, one entry per CDR3 protein. Of 150,000 to 180,000 distinct CDR3 sequences in the sample, about 94% were seen once. Sequencing was done on a sample of CD8+ T cells from PBMCs. Receptors originate from a human donor with multiple sclerosis.

This chain joins TRBV9 and TRBJ2-3; no clear D. The V end lost 1 base, the J end lost 4 bases, and 13 bases lay between the germline ends. Germline assignment: CDR1 SGDLS and CDR2 YYNGEE. The CDR3 is made up of 15 amino acids. The CDR3 nucleotides are TGTGCCAGCAGCGTACAGCAAAACCCCGCAGATACGCAGTATTTT. It codes for CASSVQQNPADTQYF.

J is TRBJ1-5 and V is TRBV27; tentative D call: TRBD1 (6 bases). The germline CDR1 and CDR2 sequences are MNHEY and SMNVEV (reference sequence). Deletions cut 3 bases from V and 5 bases from J, with 14 bases between. This CDR3 has 15 amino acids. DNA for the CDR3: TGTGCCAGCAGTTTCGGGAGGGGGTCGGATCAGCCCCAGCATTTT. Translation: CASSFGRGSDQPQHF.

The chain joins TRBV27 to TRBJ1-1, with D unresolved. The germline V gene encodes CDR1 MNHEY and CDR2 SMNVEV (reference sequence). Trimming removed 2 bases from V and 0 bases from J, with 4 bases in between. The CDR3 consists of 13 residues. The CDR3 loop reads CASSLVVNTEAFF. As DNA, the CDR3 is TGTGCCAGCAGTTTAGTTGTGAACACTGAAGCTTTCTTT.

This chain uses TRBV29-1 with TRBJ2-5, with TRBD1 matching over 9 bases. Trimming cost V 5 bases and J 2 bases; bases outside gene matches: 6. The germline V gene encodes CDR1 SQVTM and CDR2 ANQGSEA. There are 14 residues in the CDR3. Here the CDR3 DNA reads TGCAGCGTTAAGGACAGGGGCTATCAAGAGACCCAGTACTTC. It translates to CSVKDRGYQETQYF.

This sequence joins TRBV6-5 and TRBJ2-1, with D possibly matching TRBD1 (6 bases). CDR1 is MNHEY and CDR2 is SVGAGI in the germline V gene. V lost 2 bases and J lost 5, with 10 bases in between. This CDR3 has 14 amino acids. This CDR3 reads CASSYGGGNNEQFF. The DNA of the CDR3 is TGTGCCAGCAGTTACGGGGGCGGCAACAATGAGCAGTTCTTC.

The chain recombines TRBV5-6 with TRBJ2-1; 7 positions match TRBD2. Germline-derived CDR1 and CDR2 are SGHDT and YYEEEE. The CDR3 covers 12 residues. The junction had 6 bases not matched to a gene; V was cut back by 4 bases and J by 11 bases. The CDR3 protein is CASSPGGSKQFF. The CDR3 nucleotides read TGTGCCAGCAGCCCCGGGGGGTCCAAGCAGTTCTTC.

The CDR3 region is CASSLDSGPEYF. CDR3 bases: TGCGCCAGCAGCTTGGATTCCGGACCCGAGTACTTC. The chain couples TRBV5-1 to TRBJ2-5; D unresolved. The germline V and J ends were trimmed by 0 bases and 12 bases, with 12 bases remaining between them. The CDR3 spans 12 residues. Germline V gives CDR1 SGHRS, CDR2 YFSETQ.

The chain joins TRBV2 to TRBJ2-3; D is undetermined. The CDR3 sequence is 13 residues long. The germline CDR1 and CDR2 sequences are SNHLY and FYNNEI. The V gene lost 7 bases and the J gene lost 4 bases, with 12 bases spanning the gap. This CDR3 reads CASTPSGPDTQYF. CDR3 DNA sequence: TGTGCCAGCACCCCGTCCGGCCCAGATACGCAGTATTTT.

This chain uses TRBV2 with TRBJ2-4; D tentatively reads TRBD1 or TRBD2 (6 bases each). The germline CDR1 and CDR2 sequences are SNHLY and FYNNEI. There are 15 residues in the CDR3. The V end was cut by 6 bases, the J end by 1 base, with 13 bases between. The CDR3 DNA reads TGTGCCAGCAGCTTCGGGGGCGAGGCCAAAAACATTCAGTACTTC. It encodes CASSFGGEAKNIQYF.

This rearrangement joins TRBV28 to TRBJ2-5, with D hard to call. The germline V gene has CDR1 MDHEN and CDR2 SYDVKM. This CDR3 has 16 residues. The ends were cut back, 4 bases at V and 1 base at J, with 16 bases in the middle. The CDR3 DNA is TGTGCCAGCAGTTGGATGGTTGGCACCGGCCAAGAGACCCAGTACTTC. This encodes CASSWMVGTGQETQYF.

V is TRBV29-1 and J is TRBJ1-1; TRBD1 agrees at 7 bases. Germline V lookup: CDR1 SQVTM, CDR2 ANQGSEA. The CDR3 is 19 amino acids. The V and J ends lost 4 bases and 0 bases, in that order; junction bases with no gene match: 20. CDR3: CSVVGQTRGGDRLNTEAFF. CDR3 DNA sequence: TGCAGCGTTGTGGGTCAAACCAGGGGGGGGGACCGACTGAACACTGAAGCTTTCTTT. The whole variable domain, filled in from reference TRBV29-1 and TRBJ1-1, reads SAVISQKPSRDICQRGTSLTIQCQVDSQVTMMFWYRQQPGQSLTLIATANQGSEATYESGFVIDKFPISRPNLTFSTLTVSNMSPEDSSIYLCSVVGQTRGGDRLNTEAFFGQGTRLTVV.

The rearrangement joins TRBV20-1 to TRBJ1-5; tentatively, D is TRBD1 (5 bases). This CDR3 is 16 amino acids long. The V gene lost 6 bases and the J gene lost 3 bases, with 21 bases spanning the gap. CDR1 DFQATT and CDR2 SNEGSKA come from the germline V gene (reference sequence). The chain's CDR3 is CSAKSGRVGLNQPQHF. CDR3 in DNA: TGCAGTGCCAAAAGCGGGAGGGTGGGACTCAATCAGCCCCAGCATTTT.

This rearrangement joins TRBV20-1 to TRBJ2-1; no reliable D call. Germline V CDR1 and CDR2: DFQATT, SNEGSKA (reference sequence). This CDR3 contains 11 residues. The V and J ends lost 0 bases and 7 bases respectively, with 4 bases between them. In DNA form, the CDR3 reads TGCAGTGCTAGAGACGATAATGAGCAGTTCTTC. It encodes CSARDDNEQFF.

The CDR3 DNA is TGTGCCAGCAGTCCTCAGCGTAGCAATCAGCCCCAGCATTTT. It translates to CASSPQRSNQPQHF. This rearrangement joins TRBV12-3 or TRBV12-4 to TRBJ1-5; unclear D gene. Trimming removed 5 bases from V and 0 bases from J, with 8 bases in between. The CDR3 has 14 amino acids.

The gene calls are TRBV10-3 and TRBJ1-1; no definite D call. Trimming shortened V by 0 bases and J by 7 bases, and 9 bases separated the two germline ends. CDR1 and CDR2 (germline): ENHRY, SYGVKD. This CDR3 region has 13 residues. The CDR3 is CAISESVGNEAFF. CDR3 nucleotide sequence: TGTGCCATCAGTGAGTCTGTGGGTAATGAAGCTTTCTTT.

This clonotype came up once. The rearrangement uses TRBV20-1 and TRBJ2-5; 10 nucleotides match TRBD2. Germline V gene data show CDR1 as DFQATT and CDR2 as SNEGSKA (reference sequence). CDR3 length: 18 amino acids. The ends lost 8 bases at V and 1 base at J; junction bases unmatched: 19. The CDR3 region is CSSYPREARTSGQETQYF. CDR3 DNA: TGCAGTTCCTACCCCCGTGAAGCCCGGACTAGCGGCCAAGAGACCCAGTACTTC.

The chain employs TRBV20-1 and TRBJ1-1, with unresolved D. The V and J ends lost 3 bases and 4 bases respectively, with 18 bases between them. The length of the CDR3 is 15 residues. CDR1 is DFQATT and CDR2 is SNEGSKA in the germline V gene (reference sequence). The CDR3: CSASGPSVRGTEAFF. The CDR3 DNA reads TGCAGTGCTAGCGGCCCCTCTGTCCGAGGCACTGAAGCTTTCTTT.

The chain carries TRBV27 and TRBJ2-7; 7 bases line up with TRBD1. Germline trimming cut 5 bases from V and 4 bases from J; bases unmatched to any gene: 11. Germline V gene data show CDR1 as MNHEY and CDR2 as SMNVEV (reference sequence). The CDR3 covers 15 residues. This CDR3 is CASSLARSGGYEQYF. The CDR3 DNA is TGTGCCAGCAGTCTGGCTCGTTCAGGGGGTTACGAGCAGTACTTC.

The chain links TRBV29-1 to TRBJ1-1, with D maybe TRBD1 (5 bases). The CDR3 runs 13 residues. Per the germline V gene, CDR1 is SQVTM and CDR2 is ANQGSEA. Trimming removed 0 bases at V and 1 base at J, with 6 bases between. As DNA, the CDR3 is TGCAGCGTTGAAGATACAGGGAACACTGAAGCTTTCTTT. It translates to CSVEDTGNTEAFF.

The V gene is TRBV14, the J gene TRBJ2-7, with D unresolved. This CDR3 is built from 14 residues. The ends were cut back, 0 bases at V and 1 base at J, with 7 bases in the middle. From germline, CDR1 is SGHDN and CDR2 FVKESK. CDR3 loop: CASSQEWGSYEQYF. The CDR3 DNA reads as TGTGCCAGCAGCCAAGAGTGGGGTTCCTACGAGCAGTACTTC. Looking up the rest from reference TRBV14 and TRBJ2-7 gives the full variable domain: EAGVTQFPSHSVIEKGQTVTLRCDPISGHDNLYWYRRVMGKEIKFLLHFVKESKQDESGMPNNRFLAERTGGTYSTLKVQPAELEDSGVYFCASSQEWGSYEQYFGPGTRLTVT.

This clonotype is a singleton in its sample. The chain recombines TRBV9 with TRBJ2-3, with D unresolved. The CDR3 runs 13 residues. V lost 0 bases and J 6 bases, leaving 8 bases between the germline ends. In germline, CDR1 is SGDLS, CDR2 YYNGEE. In DNA form, the CDR3 reads TGTGCCAGCAGCGTAGGTATGTCGGATACGCAGTATTTT. It encodes CASSVGMSDTQYF.